These T cell receptor beta chains were read from a single sample in a study of tumor-infiltrating lymphocytes in primary liver carcinoma. One entry per CDR3 protein, called by TCRdb with MiXCR from the multiplex PCR reads. The table shows about 22,000 distinct CDR3 sequences, with around 84% occurring only once. Sequencing was performed on liver tumor tissue from sampling region 2. Source of these receptors: a woman in her thirties with primary liver carcinoma and hepatitis B virus infection. Both conserved end residues are part of each CDR3. The D gene is left open where the match is weak. Only part of the rows carry a size: once, few, many, or a class if the clone is expanded.

clone_size	d_call	cdr3_length	v_call	j_call	cdr3_aa	cdr3_nt
once	-	13	TRBV11-2	TRBJ2-5	CASSPRQIEAQYF	TGTGCTAGCAGCCCTAGACAGATAGAGGCCCAGTATTTC
-	-	13	TRBV5-4	TRBJ1-2	CASSPFPEYGCTF	-
-	-	16	TRBV25-1	TRBJ2-2	CALHGASSHYIGELFF	TGTGCTCTTCATGGCGCTTCGTCGCATTACATCGGGGAGCTGTTTTTT
-	-	15	TRBV11-2	TRBJ1-2	CADSLDGMAGRSYTF	TGTGCCGACAGCTTAGATGGGATGGCAGGGAGAAGCTACACCTTC
medium-sized	-	13	TRBV4-3	TRBJ2-2	CASSSMGAGELFF	TGCGCCAGCAGCTCGATGGGAGCCGGGGAGCTGTTTTTT
once	-	15	TRBV4-1	TRBJ1-3	CASSQDHGSRNTIYF	TGTGCCAGCAGCCAAGACCATGGGTCGCGAAACACCATATATTTT
-	-	14	TRBV4-3	TRBJ1-2	CASSTELEIYGYTF	TGCGCTAGCAGCACTGAGTTGGAGATTTATGGCTACACCTTC
many	-	16	TRBV11-2	TRBJ2-7	CASSLGGPASSYEQYF	TGTGCCAGCAGCTTAGGGGGGCCGGCGAGCTCCTACGAGCAGTACTTC
-	TRBD1	13	TRBV7-8	TRBJ2-7	CACGQGRAHEHCF	TGTGCCTGTGGACAGGGGCGCGCCCACGAGCACTGCTTC
-	-	11	TRBV6-5	TRBJ1-1	CASSYADVASF	TGTGCGAGCAGCTACGCAGATGTAGCTTCCTTT
-	-	15	TRBV6-5	TRBJ2-1	CASSWASAPYNEQSF	TGTGCCAGCAGTTGGGCTAGCGCGCCCTACAATGAGCAGTCCTTC
-	TRBD2	18	TRBV4-3	TRBJ2-7	CASSQVVTGGHISYEQYF	TGCGCTAGTAGCCAAGTTGTGACGGGGGGTCACATTAGCTACGAGCAGTACTTC
-	-	14	TRBV6-1	TRBJ2-7	CASSDSHYGSELYF	TGTGCCAGCAGTGATTCACATTATGGATCCGAGCTGTATTTC
-	-	18	TRBV4-1	TRBJ2-3	CASRQLGMVTEDSDTHYF	TGCGCCAGCAGACAACTAGGCATGGTAACTGAAGACTCGGATACGCACTATTTT
-	-	13	TRBV6-2/TRBV6-3	TRBJ2-5	CASSYFTHLTQYF	TGTGCAAGCAGTTACTTTACTCATCTGACCCAGTACTTC
many	TRBD2	18	TRBV5-1	TRBJ2-2	CASFPGLAGGSNTGELFF	TGCGCCAGCTTTCCGGGACTAGCGGGAGGATCGAACACCGGGGAGCTGTTTTTT
once	-	16	TRBV4-2	TRBJ1-1	CARRAVEGRGNTEAFF	TGTGCCAGGAGAGCCGTCGAGGGGAGAGGGAACACTGAAGCTTTCTTT
-	-	14	TRBV11-2	TRBJ1-1	CACSLLWAGAEAFF	TGTGCCTGCAGTTTATTATGGGCCGGCGCTGAAGCTTTCTTT
-	-	15	TRBV19	TRBJ2-2	CASSRQNSNTGKLFF	TGTGCCAGTAGTAGGCAAAACTCGAACACCGGGAAGCTGTTTTTT
many	TRBD1	16	TRBV9	TRBJ2-7	CASSVGSGTGDYEQYF	TGTGCCAGCAGCGTAGGGTCCGGGACAGGGGACTACGAGCAGTACTTC
-	TRBD1	17	TRBV11-3	TRBJ2-5	CVSRRWTGWCLQETQYF	TGTGTAAGCAGGAGGTGGACAGGTTGGTGCCTTCAAGAGACCCAGTACTTC
-	TRBD2	20	TRBV11-3	TRBJ2-2	CASSLRRTSGRAGKGGEPLF	TGTGCCAGCAGCTTACGCCGGACTAGCGGGAGGGCCGGAAAGGGCGGGGAGCCGCTCTTT
-	-	16	TRBV11-2	TRBJ2-2	CASSPDAQLDTGELFF	TGTGCCAGTAGCCCCGATGCCCAATTGGACACCGGGGAGCTGTTTTTT
-	-	13	TRBV6-4	TRBJ1-4	CASKSVRREKLFF	TGTGCCAGTAAATCGGTCAGAAGGGAAAAACTGTTTTTT
few	-	17	TRBV6-6	TRBJ2-3	CASSYQTESRRTDTQYF	TGTGCCAGCAGTTACCAGACCGAATCTCGACGCACAGATACGCAATATTTT
once	-	14	TRBV5-6	TRBJ1-6	CASNLVALSSPLHF	TGTGCCAGCAACTTGGTTGCACTGTCATCACCCCTCCACTTT
once	-	15	TRBV2	TRBJ2-3	CASSSATTSTDTQYF	TGTGCCAGCAGTTCCGCGACGACTAGCACAGATACGCAGTATTTT
-	-	15	TRBV6-5	TRBJ2-2	CASTQGHSNTGELFF	TGTGCCAGCACCCAAGGACATTCGAACACCGGGGAGTTGTTTTTT
medium-sized	-	12	TRBV30	TRBJ1-1	CALEGLNTEAFF	TGTGCCCTAGAGGGACTGAACACTGAAGCTTTCTTT
-	-	15	TRBV4-1	TRBJ1-1	CASSQEGAMNTEAFF	TGCGCCAGCAGCCAAGAAGGGGCAATGAACACTGAAGCTTTCTTT
-	TRBD1	20	TRBV11-2	TRBJ1-1	CASSARDRGRKRWSSTEAFF	TGTGCCAGTAGCGCTCGGGATAGGGGGCGCAAGAGGTGGAGTAGCACTGAAGCTTTCTTT
-	-	12	TRBV6-5	TRBJ1-2	CASIYGGDGYAF	TGTGCCAGCATTTACGGGGGAGATGGCTACGCCTTC
-	-	15	TRBV12-3/TRBV12-4	TRBJ2-2	CASRGWEADTGELFF	TGTGCCAGCCGGGGGTGGGAAGCGGACACCGGGGAGCTGTTTTTT
-	-	17	TRBV5-4	TRBJ2-3	CASSVDRHPPPTDTQYF	TGTGCCAGCAGCGTAGACAGACACCCTCCACCCACAGATACACAGTATTTC
once	-	13	TRBV28	TRBJ1-5	CASREAPNQSQHF	TGTGCCAGCAGGGAGGCCCCTAATCAGTCCCAGCATTTT
-	-	13	TRBV6-2/TRBV6-3	TRBJ2-5	CASNYSSHLTQHF	TGTGCCAGCAATTACTCGAGTCATCTGACCCAGCACTTC
-	-	14	TRBV12-3/TRBV12-4	TRBJ2-2	CATSESRGVGELLF	TGTGCCACCAGCGAGAGTAGAGGGGTCGGGGAGCTGCTTTTT
medium-sized	TRBD1	14	TRBV7-8	TRBJ1-2	CASSSGTGVYGYTF	TGTGCCAGCAGTTCCGGGACAGGGGTCTATGGCTACACCTTC
-	-	15	TRBV2	TRBJ2-3	CASTSGTASTDTQYF	TGTGCCAGTACTTCCGGGACGGCTAGCACAGATACGCAGTATTTT
-	-	15	TRBV11-2	TRBJ1-1	CASSLKRGRLKEALF	TGTGCCAGCAGCTTAAAAAGAGGGAGGCTAAAAGAAGCTCTCTTT
-	TRBD1	14	TRBV6-5	TRBJ1-2	CASSYNGQGSGCNF	TGTGCCAGTAGTTATAACGGACAGGGCAGCGGCTGCAACTTC
few	TRBD2	18	TRBV11-2	TRBJ2-2	CASSSLQAGDPNTGELFF	TGTGCCAGCAGCTCACTCCAAGCGGGAGACCCGAACACCGGGGAGCTGTTTTTT
-	-	15	TRBV12-3/TRBV12-4	TRBJ2-1	CASSLSDISRLEQFF	TGTGCCAGCAGCCTGTCCGATATTAGCAGACTTGAGCAGTTCTTC
many	-	13	TRBV2	TRBJ1-1	CASSDQGNTEAFF	TGTGCCAGCAGCGACCAGGGGAACACTGAAGCTTTCTTT
-	-	17	TRBV5-4	TRBJ2-3	CASSVDVHPPSTDTRYF	TGTGCCAGCAGCGTAGACGTACACCCTCCATCCACAGATACGCGGTATTTT
-	-	11	TRBV6-5	TRBJ1-1	CASSYADVVLF	TGTGCCAGCAGTTATGCAGATGTAGTTCTCTTT
once	-	18	TRBV4-2	TRBJ2-1	CASSQVVGVRSSYNEQFF	TGTGCCAGCAGCCAAGTAGTGGGCGTCCGAAGCTCCTATAATGAGCAGTTTTTC
-	-	16	TRBV4-3	TRBJ2-1	CASDQDAGSSYNEQFF	TGCGCCAGCGACCAAGACGCGGGAAGCTCCTACAATGAGCAGTTCTTC